The source of this TCR beta chain is a study of shared clonotypes between healthy human individuals. CDR1 and CDR2 (germline): SEHNR, FQNEAQ (reference sequence). The CDR3 has 12 amino acids. The V gene lost 3 bases and the J gene lost 3 bases, with 3 bases spanning the gap. Genomic DNA belonging to each subset was distributed in equal measure over several immunoSEQ plates. Only in-frame clones appear in the TCRdb table, and some are missing; sequencing was by immunoSEQ multiplex PCR. In the table there are approximately 240,000 clones, 50% to 80% of which are singletons. This clone occurred many times.

The sequence was obtained from a man aged 25-40 years in good health. V gene TRBV7-9 combines with J gene TRBJ2-1; D unresolved. Sequences were obtained from memory CD4+ T cells sorted from blood. The subset was: CD45RA-negative fraction. The CDR3 reads CASSFSYNEQFF. The CDR3 DNA reads as TGTGCCAGCAGCTTTAGCTACAATGAGCAGTTCTTC.